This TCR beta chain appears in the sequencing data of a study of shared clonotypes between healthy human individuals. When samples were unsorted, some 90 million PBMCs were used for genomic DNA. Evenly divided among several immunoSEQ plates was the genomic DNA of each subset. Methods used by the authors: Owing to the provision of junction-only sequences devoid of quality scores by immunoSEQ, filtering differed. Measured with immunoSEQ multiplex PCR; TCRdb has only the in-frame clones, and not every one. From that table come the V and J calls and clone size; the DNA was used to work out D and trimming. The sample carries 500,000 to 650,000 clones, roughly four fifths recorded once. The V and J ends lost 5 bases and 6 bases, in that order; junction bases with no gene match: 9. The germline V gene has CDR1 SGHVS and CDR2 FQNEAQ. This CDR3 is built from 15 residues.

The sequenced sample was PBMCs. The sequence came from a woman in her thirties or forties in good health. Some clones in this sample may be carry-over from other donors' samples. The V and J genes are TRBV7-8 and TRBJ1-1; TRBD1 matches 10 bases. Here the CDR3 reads CASSPRDRGRSEAFF. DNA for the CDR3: TGTGCCAGCAGCCCACGGGACAGGGGTCGATCTGAAGCTTTCTTT.